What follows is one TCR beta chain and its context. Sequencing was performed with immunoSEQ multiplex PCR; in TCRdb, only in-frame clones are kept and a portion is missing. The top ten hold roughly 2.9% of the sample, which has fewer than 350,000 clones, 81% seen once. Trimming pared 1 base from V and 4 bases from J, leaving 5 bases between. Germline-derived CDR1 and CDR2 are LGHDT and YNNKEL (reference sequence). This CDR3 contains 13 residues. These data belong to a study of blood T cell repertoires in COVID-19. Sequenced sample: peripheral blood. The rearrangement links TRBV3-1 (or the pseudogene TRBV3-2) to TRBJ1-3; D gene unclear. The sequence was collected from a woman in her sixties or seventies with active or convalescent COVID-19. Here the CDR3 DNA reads TGTGCCAGCAGCCAAGCTTCCGGAAACACCATATATTTT. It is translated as CASSQASGNTIYF.